This is a list of T cell receptor beta chains from one sample in a study of CD8+ T cells in alopecia areata. Sequenced by immunoSEQ multiplex PCR; TCRdb stores in-frame clones only, minus some. This sample has some 99,000 clones, with around 55% found just once. The sample in question was CD8+ T cells sorted from blood, obtained at week 4, from a patient treated with tofacitinib. These receptors were taken from a human donor with alopecia areata. Each CDR3 is given with its conserved first and last residue. Some rows mark clone size as missing; the rest say once, few, many or name a class of expanded clone.

cdr3_length	j_call	clone_size	v_call	cdr3_aa
12	TRBJ2-7	.	TRBV29-1	CSVPGGDYEQYF
14	TRBJ1-1	.	TRBV13	CASSLEGQNTEAFF
15	TRBJ2-5	.	TRBV2	CASSPRGAGIETQYF
13	TRBJ2-2	few	TRBV25-1	CASSDRDTGELFF
14	TRBJ1-1	.	TRBV27	CASSGTAGLRSAFF
11	TRBJ2-1	.	TRBV29-1	CSVGRGNEQFF
13	TRBJ2-7	.	TRBV4-1	CASSQLLAYEQYF
16	TRBJ2-2	.	TRBV29-1	CSVEGAQGFSTGELFF
14	TRBJ2-7	.	TRBV29-1	CSVEGWGFPYEQYF
13	TRBJ2-7	.	TRBV14	CASSLARTNEQYF
9	TRBJ2-3	.	TRBV2	CAGTDTQYF
12	TRBJ1-2	.	TRBV29-1	CSVMNPTGGYTF
16	TRBJ2-3	.	TRBV4-1	CASSQEVGFGTDTQYF
17	TRBJ1-2	.	TRBV30	CAWSLLYRGHRPYGYTF
13	TRBJ1-2	once	TRBV29-1	CSVEVRADYGYTF
12	TRBJ2-2	.	TRBV27	CASSFPSGELFF
15	TRBJ2-5	.	TRBV5-6	CASSVNRVSLETQYF
15	TRBJ2-5	.	TRBV30	CAWTTTGGRMETQYF
15	TRBJ2-2	.	TRBV27	CASSSPPRAPGELFF
14	TRBJ1-3	.	TRBV29-1	CSVEDGVLGNTIYF
14	TRBJ2-7	once	TRBV30	CAWSGTSGSYEQYF
15	TRBJ2-7	.	TRBV11-2	CASSLPIQSSYEQYF
15	TRBJ2-1	.	TRBV5-1	CASSLEPGTGNEQFF
12	TRBJ2-3	.	TRBV10-3	CAIDDLGDTQYF
17	TRBJ2-1	.	TRBV4-1	CASSHAPGGPSYNEQFF
13	TRBJ2-7	.	TRBV2	CASSEGQFYEQYF
15	TRBJ2-7	.	TRBV5-1	CASSLMDGSFYEQYF
14	TRBJ1-5	.	TRBV27	CASNKIAGTQPQHF
15	TRBJ2-5	.	TRBV7-9	CASSLGPGTQETQYF
16	TRBJ2-6	.	TRBV6-6	CASTWTADSGANVLTF
10	TRBJ1-1	.	TRBV29-1	CSVSGAEAFF
16	TRBJ1-2	few	TRBV4-1	CASSRERTVANYGYTF
14	TRBJ1-1	.	TRBV4-1	CASSHETDSTEAFF
14	TRBJ2-7	.	TRBV25-1	CASSEGQDSYEQYF
17	TRBJ2-5	few	TRBV7-2	CASSPQAGTGLRRNQYF
15	TRBJ1-1	few	TRBV5-1	CASSPTGQGNTEAFF
14	TRBJ1-1	.	TRBV27	CASSLVGVNTEAFF
15	TRBJ2-1	once	TRBV9	CASSSDREGNNEQFF
14	TRBJ2-5	once	TRBV2	CASSAGLARETQYF
13	TRBJ2-7	few	TRBV7-9	CASSPREAYEQYF
15	TRBJ2-1	once	TRBV5-6	CASSLVQGSYNEQFF
15	TRBJ2-5	.	TRBV4-1	CASSQDRTAQETQYF
17	TRBJ1-5	.	TRBV15	CATGNDSHDIGNQPQHF
21	TRBJ2-5	.	TRBV15	CATSRDEGANGLEPYQETQYF
14	TRBJ1-1	.	TRBV27	CASSFQDPVTEAFF
13	TRBJ2-1	few	TRBV4-1	CASSHMVNREEFF
15	TRBJ1-2	.	TRBV7-2	CASRRAEGPNYGYTF
17	TRBJ2-7	.	TRBV15	CATSRGAGGTDAYEQYF
13	TRBJ2-7	.	TRBV29-1	CSVERGGDYEQYF
15	TRBJ2-3	.	TRBV30	CAWSVPRRQADTQYF
14	TRBJ1-1	.	TRBV27	CASSLSGGYTEAFF
16	TRBJ2-1	.	TRBV5-6	CASREWTSGDLNEQFF
17	TRBJ2-1	.	TRBV7-9	CASSLALAGASYNEQFF